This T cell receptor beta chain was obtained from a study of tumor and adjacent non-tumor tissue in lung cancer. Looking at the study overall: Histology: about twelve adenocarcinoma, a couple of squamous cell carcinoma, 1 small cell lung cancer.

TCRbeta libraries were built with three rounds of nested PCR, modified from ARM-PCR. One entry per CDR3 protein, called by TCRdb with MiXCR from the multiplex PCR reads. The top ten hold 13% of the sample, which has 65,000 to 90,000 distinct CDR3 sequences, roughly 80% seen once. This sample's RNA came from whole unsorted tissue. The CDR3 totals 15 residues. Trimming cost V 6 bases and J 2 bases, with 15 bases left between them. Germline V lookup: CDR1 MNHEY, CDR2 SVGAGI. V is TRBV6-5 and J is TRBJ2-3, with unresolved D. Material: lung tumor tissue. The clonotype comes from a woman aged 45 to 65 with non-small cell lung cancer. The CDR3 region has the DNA TGTGCCAGCAGCCTGATAGGAAGGGACACAGATACGCAGTATTTT. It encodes CASSLIGRDTDTQYF.